The 27 T cell receptor beta chains below were found in one sample sequenced in a study of tissue T cells after allogeneic stem cell transplantation. TCRdb's table, derived via immunoSEQ multiplex PCR, lists solely in-frame clones and lacks some. The sample includes about 1,200 clones, about two thirds seen only once; the top ten take approximately 24%. Sequenced here: skin, sampled at autopsy. Source of these receptors: a male patient at least 60 years old with steroid-refractory graft-versus-host disease after an allogeneic stem cell transplant. Part of the T cell pool may stem from the graft donor.

In its sample, this clone was seen once. The rearrangement uses TRBV9 and TRBJ2-3, with D possibly being TRBD1 or TRBD2 (7 bases each). The CDR3 is 15 amino acids. Trimming removed 4 bases from V and 4 bases from J, with 16 bases in between. CDR1 is SGDLS, CDR2 YYNGEE, per germline. The CDR3 coding sequence is TGTGCCAGCAGCCCGATGACAGGGAGGGCAGATACGCAGTATTTT. It encodes CASSPMTGRADTQYF.

This rearrangement joins TRBV4-3 to TRBJ1-3; D is ambiguous. Deletions cut 0 bases from V and 3 bases from J, with 12 bases between. The CDR3 is 16 amino acids. Germline CDR1 is LGHNA and CDR2 is YSLEER. The chain's CDR3 is CASSQEPMTLGNTIYF. The CDR3 nucleotides are TGCGCCAGCAGCCAAGAACCAATGACGCTTGGAAACACCATATATTTT.

V gene TRBV7-9 combines with J gene TRBJ2-1, with 9 bases identical to TRBD1. The germline CDR1 and CDR2 sequences are SEHNR and FQNEAQ (reference sequence). The V segment lost 8 bases and the J segment 2 bases; nucleotides outside the gene matches: 10. This CDR3 is built from 16 residues. In nucleotides, the CDR3 is TGTGCCAGCCAATTTTCGGACAGGGGCACCTACAATGAGCAGTTCTTC. This gives the protein CASQFSDRGTYNEQFF. The full variable domain, rest sourced from reference TRBV7-9 and TRBJ2-1, is DTGVSQNPRHKITKRGQNVTFRCDPISEHNRLYWYRQTLGQGPEFLTYFQNEAQLEKSRLLSDRFSAERPKGSFSTLEIQRTEQGDSAMYLCASQFSDRGTYNEQFFGPGTRLTVL.

In its sample, this clone is large. The V gene is TRBV4-2, the J gene TRBJ2-2; D uncertain. The germline V gene encodes CDR1 LGHNA and CDR2 YNFKEQ. Between the trimmed V and J ends, which lost 0 bases and 1 base, there was a span of 15 bases. The CDR3 is made up of 18 amino acids. The CDR3 region is CASSQDRLGPVNTGELFF. The CDR3 DNA follows: TGTGCCAGCAGCCAAGATAGGTTAGGGCCCGTGAACACCGGGGAGCTGTTTTTT.

This clone was seen a single time. This chain uses TRBV24-1 with TRBJ2-2; possible D gene TRBD1, 6 bases. The germline V gene has CDR1 KGHDR and CDR2 SFDVKD. The CDR3 has 12 residues. Trimming took 9 bases from V and 6 from J, leaving 10 bases between them. CDR3 coding DNA: TGTGCCACCGGGGGCCTACCCGGGGAGCTGTTTTTT. Translated, it gives CATGGLPGELFF.

The V call is TRBV7-9, the J call TRBJ1-2, with D maybe TRBD1 (6 bases). Trimming took off 1 base at V and 8 bases at J, with 14 bases between the two ends. Germline CDR1 reads SEHNR; CDR2 reads FQNEAQ (reference sequence). This CDR3 is built from 14 residues. This CDR3 is CASSLVGGLEGYTF. CDR3 sequence (DNA): TGTGCCAGCAGCTTAGTAGGGGGATTGGAAGGCTACACCTTC.

The rearrangement links TRBV5-1 to TRBJ2-3, with TRBD2 matching over 10 bases. Trimming at V came to 4 bases and at J to 6 bases, leaving 11 bases not matched to a gene. Germline V lookup: CDR1 SGHRS, CDR2 YFSETQ. This CDR3 region has 16 residues. CDR3 in DNA: TGCGCCAGCAGCCCCGGGACTAGCGCTTTGGCGGATACGCAGTATTTT. Translation gives CASSPGTSALADTQYF. The entire variable domain, with the rest obtained from reference TRBV5-1 and TRBJ2-3, is as follows: KAGVTQTPRYLIKTRGQQVTLSCSPISGHRSVSWYQQTPGQGLQFLFEYFSETQRNKGNFPGRFSGRQFSNSRSEMNVSTLELGDSALYLCASSPGTSALADTQYFGPGTRLTVL.

This clone was picked up a small number of times. This chain joins TRBV3-1 (or the pseudogene TRBV3-2) and TRBJ2-1, with 7 bases identical to TRBD2. This CDR3 spans 16 amino acids. The germline V gene encodes CDR1 LGHDT and CDR2 YNNKEL (reference sequence). V lost 4 bases and J lost 2; bases outside the gene matches: 8. The CDR3 spells CASSRGVAGAYNEQFF. DNA for the CDR3: TGTGCCAGCAGCCGGGGGGTGGCGGGGGCCTACAATGAGCAGTTCTTC.

J is TRBJ2-2 and V is TRBV6-6; perhaps D is TRBD1 or TRBD2 (5 bases each). CDR3 size: 16 residues. V lost 0 bases and J 3 bases, leaving 11 bases between the germline ends. From germline, CDR1 is MNHNY and CDR2 SVGAGI (reference sequence). CDR3 sequence (DNA): TGTGCCAGCAGTTACTCGCCGGGACGTTACACCGGGGAGCTGTTTTTT. Translation: CASSYSPGRYTGELFF.

The chain is built from TRBV4-2 and TRBJ2-1; 12 positions agree with TRBD2. Germline V gives CDR1 LGHNA, CDR2 YNFKEQ. V shed 0 bases, J shed 3 bases, and the junction held 9 bases outside the gene matches. CDR3 size: 19 residues. CDR3 in DNA: TGTGCCAGCAGCCAAGATCCTAGCGGGGGGGCCAGTAGCTACAATGAGCAGTTCTTC. Protein: CASSQDPSGGASSYNEQFF.

As concerns this clone: An end of the junction does not agree with germline; a read error may underlie this. CDR3 region: CASPYEQYF. The CDR3 DNA sequence: TGTGCCAGCCCCTATGAGCAGTACTTC. The V call is TRBV6-4, the J call TRBJ2-7; no definite D call. From germline, CDR1 is MRHNA and CDR2 SNTAGT. The CDR3 sequence is 9 residues long.

CDR3 residues: CASRGDRDYVGYTF. The CDR3 DNA follows: TGTGCCAGCAGGGGGGACAGGGATTATGTTGGCTACACCTTC. The chain links TRBV6-5 to TRBJ1-2; TRBD1 aligns across 9 bases. Germline V gene sequence: CDR1 MNHEY, CDR2 SVGAGI. The CDR3 runs to 14 residues. With 6 bases clipped from V and 7 bases from J, the junction kept 9 bases outside the gene matches.

This chain links TRBV7-9 with TRBJ2-7; D is unresolved. The CDR3 has 13 residues. The germline V gene has CDR1 SEHNR and CDR2 FQNEAQ (reference sequence). Deletions cut 0 bases from V and 7 bases from J, with 10 bases between. The CDR3 is CASSLAGSKEQYF. The DNA of the CDR3 is TGTGCCAGCAGCTTAGCGGGCTCCAAGGAGCAGTACTTC.

This chain links TRBV5-5 with TRBJ1-5, with D hard to call. The CDR3 has 15 residues. The V and J ends lost 3 bases and 1 base respectively, with 11 bases between them. Germline CDR1 reads SGHKS; CDR2 reads YYEKEE (reference sequence). DNA of the CDR3: TGTGCCAGCAGCTGGGAGGTTAGCAGCAATCAGCCCCAGCATTTT. Translated: CASSWEVSSNQPQHF.

This clone was picked up one time. The chain combines TRBV27 with TRBJ2-2, with D uncertain. The germline V gene encodes CDR1 MNHEY and CDR2 SMNVEV (reference sequence). The CDR3 is 13 amino acids. V lost 7 bases to trimming and J lost 1 base, with 7 bases between them. CDR3 residues: CASKLRNTGELFF. The CDR3 nucleotides read TGTGCCAGCAAACTACGGAACACCGGGGAGCTGTTTTTT.

V gene TRBV7-3 combines with J gene TRBJ2-5, with D perhaps TRBD1 or TRBD2 (6 bases each). The germline V gene has CDR1 SGHTA and CDR2 FQGTGA. The V gene lost 5 bases and the J gene lost 0 bases, with 7 bases spanning the gap. The CDR3 extends over 13 amino acids. CDR3 protein: CASSRGHQETQYF. The CDR3 nucleotides are TGTGCCAGCAGCCGGGGGCACCAAGAGACCCAGTACTTC.

The rearrangement links TRBV20-1 to TRBJ2-7; D is unclear. Trimming shortened V by 6 bases and J by 3 bases, and 9 bases separated the two germline ends. Germline CDR1 and CDR2: DFQATT and SNEGSKA (reference sequence). CDR3 length: 11 residues. For the CDR3, the DNA is TGCAGTGCAGGCTACAACTACGAGCAGTACTTC. This gives the protein CSAGYNYEQYF.

The sample holds one count of this clone. V usage is TRBV5-1 and J usage is TRBJ2-3, with TRBD2 as a possible D gene (5 bases). V was cut by 1 base and J by 2 bases, with 11 bases left in between. CDR3 length: 15 residues. Germline loops: CDR1 SGHRS, CDR2 YFSETQ. The chain's CDR3 is CASSLNGGHTDTQYF. The CDR3 region has the DNA TGCGCCAGCAGCTTGAATGGCGGGCACACAGATACGCAGTATTTT.

V gene TRBV6-2 or TRBV6-3 combines with J gene TRBJ2-5; no clear D gene. Between the trimmed V and J ends, which lost 3 bases and 2 bases, there was a span of 7 bases. The CDR3 extends over 13 amino acids. Germline loops: CDR1 MNHEY, CDR2 SVGEGT. CDR3 in DNA: TGTGCCAGCAGTTATTTCGGTCAAGAGACCCAGTACTTC. This sequence encodes CASSYFGQETQYF.

The rearrangement uses TRBV12-3 or TRBV12-4 and TRBJ1-1; D not resolved. CDR3 length: 13 residues. Trimming left V 2 bases short and J 6 bases short, with 10 bases between. CDR3 sequence: CASSLRFIAEAFF. As DNA, the CDR3 is TGTGCCAGCAGTTTACGCTTTATCGCTGAAGCTTTCTTT.

The chain joins TRBV5-1 to TRBJ2-7; TRBD1 is a possible D gene (6 bases). Trimming took 5 bases from V and 0 from J, leaving 9 bases between them. From germline, CDR1 is SGHRS and CDR2 YFSETQ. The CDR3 consists of 13 residues. The CDR3 protein is CASRDSSSYEQYF. In nucleotides, the CDR3 is TGCGCCAGCAGGGACAGCAGCTCCTACGAGCAGTACTTC.

V is TRBV6-2 or TRBV6-3 and J is TRBJ2-1; TRBD2 matches 8 bases. The V gene's germline CDR1 is MNHEY and CDR2 SVGEGT. The ends lost 5 bases at V and 4 bases at J; junction bases unmatched: 13. The CDR3 is 17 amino acids. CDR3 sequence: CASSTTREREFYNEQFF. CDR3 nucleotides: TGTGCCAGCAGTACAACAAGGGAGCGGGAGTTTTACAATGAGCAGTTCTTC.

The chain uses TRBV12-3 or TRBV12-4 and TRBJ2-2; D remains ambiguous. This CDR3 region has 13 residues. Trimming removed 2 bases from V and 6 bases from J, with 7 bases in between. For the CDR3, the DNA is TGTGCCAGCAGTTTACAGGTAGCCGGGGAGCTGTTTTTT. Translation gives CASSLQVAGELFF.

This chain uses TRBV5-4 with TRBJ1-1, with 9 bases fitting TRBD1. The CDR3 runs 16 residues. V gave up 4 bases and J gave up 0 bases; unmatched junction bases: 7. Germline-derived CDR1 and CDR2 are SGHNT and YYREEE (reference sequence). The CDR3 coding sequence is TGTGCCAGCAGCCTGGACAGGGGAGGCCTGAACACTGAAGCTTTCTTT. Translating it yields CASSLDRGGLNTEAFF.

The chain recombines TRBV5-6 with TRBJ1-6; D ambiguous. V was pared by 0 bases and J by 7 bases, with 11 bases between. Germline V gives CDR1 SGHDT, CDR2 YYEEEE. The length of the CDR3 is 15 residues. The CDR3 DNA follows: TGTGCCAGCAGCTTGGCCGGTATACCCAATTCACCCCTCCACTTT. Protein sequence: CASSLAGIPNSPLHF.

CDR3 bases: TGTGCCAGCAGTTACTTCGGACAGGGGGAGGCCTACGAGCAGTACTTC. Translating it yields CASSYFGQGEAYEQYF. The rearrangement links TRBV6-2 or TRBV6-3 to TRBJ2-7; 10 nucleotides align to TRBD1. V gave up 1 base and J gave up 2 bases; unmatched junction bases: 5. There are 16 residues in the CDR3. Germline assignment: CDR1 MNHEY and CDR2 SVGEGT.

The chain couples TRBV29-1 to TRBJ2-1; TRBD2 matches 11 bases. V lost 0 bases and J lost 3; bases outside the gene matches: 1. The CDR3 is 15 amino acids. Germline V gene data show CDR1 as SQVTM and CDR2 as ANQGSEA. For the CDR3, the DNA is TGCAGCGTTGAAGAACTAGCGGGGGACTACAATGAGCAGTTCTTC. Translated: CSVEELAGDYNEQFF.